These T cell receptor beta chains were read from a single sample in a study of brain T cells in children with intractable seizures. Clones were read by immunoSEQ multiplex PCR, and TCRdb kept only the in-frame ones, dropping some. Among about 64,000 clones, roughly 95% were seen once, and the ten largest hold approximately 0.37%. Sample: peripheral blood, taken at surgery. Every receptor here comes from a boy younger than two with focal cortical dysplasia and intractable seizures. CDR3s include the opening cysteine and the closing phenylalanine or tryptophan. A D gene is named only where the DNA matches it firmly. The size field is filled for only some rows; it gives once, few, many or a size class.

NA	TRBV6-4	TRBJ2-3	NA	CASSAQGGTDTQYF	TGTGCCAGCAGTGCTCAAGGGGGCACAGATACGCAGTATTTT
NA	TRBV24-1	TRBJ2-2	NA	CATSDLRGELFF	TGTGCCACCAGTGATTTAAGAGGGGAGCTGTTTTTT
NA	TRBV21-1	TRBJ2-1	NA	CASNPDSYNEQFF	TGTGCCAGCAACCCGGACAGCTACAATGAGCAGTTCTTC
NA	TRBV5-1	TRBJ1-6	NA	CASSLAGGTYNSPLHF	TGCGCCAGCAGCTTGGCCGGAGGGACCTATAATTCACCCCTCCACTTT
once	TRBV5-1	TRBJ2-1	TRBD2	CASSFGLAGGSDNEQFF	TGCGCCAGCAGCTTTGGACTAGCGGGGGGATCGGACAATGAGCAGTTCTTC
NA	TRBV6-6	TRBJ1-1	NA	CASSYSTVSPRVRAFF	TGTGCCAGCAGTTACTCGACAGTGTCCCCCAGGGTTAGAGCTTTCTTT
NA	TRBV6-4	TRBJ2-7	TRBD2	CASSDSTRNPPATSGRTYEQYF	TGTGCCAGCAGTGACTCCACTCGTAACCCACCGGCCACTAGCGGGAGAACCTACGAGCAGTACTTC
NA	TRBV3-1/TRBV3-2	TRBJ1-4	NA	CASSPGTQQNEKLFF	TGTGCCAGCAGCCCCGGGACACAACAGAATGAAAAACTGTTTTTT
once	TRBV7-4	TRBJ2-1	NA	CASSTTVRVSYNEQFF	TGTGCCAGCAGCACCACGGTAAGAGTGTCCTACAATGAGCAGTTCTTC
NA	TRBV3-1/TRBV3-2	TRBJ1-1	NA	CASSQYLNTEAFF	TGTGCCAGCAGCCAATATCTGAACACTGAAGCTTTCTTT
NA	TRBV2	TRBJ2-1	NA	CASSEDSAHYNEQFF	TGTGCCAGCAGTGAAGATTCAGCGCACTACAATGAGCAGTTCTTC